The 6 T cell receptor beta chains given below trace back to one sample, sequenced in a study of cytomegalovirus exposure and HLA in healthy donors (dated by TCRdb to 2015 to 2018). Library preparation employed the immunoSEQ multiplex PCR assay. A mixture of 60 forward primers for TCR Vbeta segments and 13 reverse primers for TCR Jbeta segments was used in the multiplex PCR. TCRdb took this table from immuneACCESS and kept in-frame rearrangements with V and J called. Such tables lack part of the clones; where checked against another copy, unresolved V genes explain under half of the gap, and the rest is unexplained. This sample gives 150,000 to 200,000 clones in total; approximately 80% of them show up just once. The top ten clones comprise around 2.2% of the sample. The material sequenced was PBMCs. The receptors come from a woman aged 25 to 45 in good health and CMV-seronegative.

This clone was seen only a few times. The rearrangement joins TRBV29-1 to TRBJ2-7; D uncertain. The germline V gene encodes CDR1 SQVTM and CDR2 ANQGSEA. This CDR3 has 12 amino acids. V lost 4 bases and J lost 5, with 12 bases in between. The CDR3: CSVAPGRDEQYF. CDR3 DNA: TGCAGCGTTGCGCCGGGTCGGGACGAGCAGTACTTC.

The rearrangement joins TRBV4-3 to TRBJ1-3, with D maybe TRBD1 (5 bases). The length of the CDR3 is 17 residues. CDR1 is LGHNA and CDR2 is YSLEER in the germline V gene. V lost 0 bases and J lost 0, with 12 bases in between. CDR3 in DNA: TGCGCCAGCAGCCAAGATACTTACAGGTTCTCTGGAAACACCATATATTTT. It codes for CASSQDTYRFSGNTIYF.

This chain connects TRBV5-1 to TRBJ2-7; D is perhaps TRBD2 (6 bases). Trimming pared 0 bases from V and 2 bases from J, leaving 12 bases between. The germline CDR1 and CDR2 sequences are SGHRS and YFSETQ. The CDR3 contains 15 residues. The DNA for the CDR3 is TGCGCCAGCAGCTTGGGTACTAGCAGAGCCTACGAGCAGTACTTC. It encodes CASSLGTSRAYEQYF.

This clone was seen a handful of times. The junction shows a germline mismatch at one end, possibly a read error. V usage is TRBV7-9 and J usage is TRBJ2-3; 14 bases map to TRBD2. The CDR3 spans 17 residues. The germline V gene encodes CDR1 SEHNR and CDR2 FQNEAQ (reference sequence). Written as DNA, the CDR3 is TGTTCCAGCAGCGGACTAGCGGGGGGTTTTTTCACAGATACGCAGTATTTT. Translation gives CSSSGLAGGFFTDTQYF.

This chain joins TRBV29-1 and TRBJ1-2; tentative D call: TRBD1 (6 bases). The germline V and J ends were trimmed by 2 bases and 5 bases, with 21 bases remaining between them. The CDR3 spans 16 residues. Germline values: CDR1 SQVTM, CDR2 ANQGSEA. The CDR3 region is CSVEPTGTPRLYGYTF. CDR3 nucleotide sequence: TGCAGCGTTGAACCAACAGGGACACCCCGTTTGTATGGCTACACCTTC. Full variable domain (remainder filled in from reference TRBV29-1 and TRBJ1-2): SAVISQKPSRDICQRGTSLTIQCQVDSQVTMMFWYRQQPGQSLTLIATANQGSEATYESGFVIDKFPISRPNLTFSTLTVSNMSPEDSSIYLCSVEPTGTPRLYGYTFGSGTRLTVV.

The CDR3 sequence: CASRAAGPYEQYF. The DNA of the CDR3 is TGTGCCAGCAGGGCGGCGGGGCCCTACGAGCAGTACTTC. The V call is TRBV6-1, the J call TRBJ2-7; a weak D match, TRBD2 (6 bases). The V end lost 6 bases, the J end lost 2 bases, and 11 bases lay between the germline ends. Germline values: CDR1 MNHNS, CDR2 SASEGT. This CDR3 comprises 13 residues.